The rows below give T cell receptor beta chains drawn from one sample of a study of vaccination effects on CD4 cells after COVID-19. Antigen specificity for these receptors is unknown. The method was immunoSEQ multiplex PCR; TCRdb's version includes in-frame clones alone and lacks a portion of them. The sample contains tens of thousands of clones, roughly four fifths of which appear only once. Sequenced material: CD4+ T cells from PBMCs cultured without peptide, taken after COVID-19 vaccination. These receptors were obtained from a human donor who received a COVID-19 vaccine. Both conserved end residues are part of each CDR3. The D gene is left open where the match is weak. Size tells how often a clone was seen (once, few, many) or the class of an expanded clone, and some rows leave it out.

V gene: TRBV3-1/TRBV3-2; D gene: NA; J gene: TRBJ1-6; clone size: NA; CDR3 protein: CASSQVAAPKYSPLHF; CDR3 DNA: TGTGCCAGCAGCCAAGTTGCGGCGCCTAAGTATTCACCCCTCCACTTT
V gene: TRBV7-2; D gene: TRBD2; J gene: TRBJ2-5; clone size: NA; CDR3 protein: CASSPRQRGGYETQYF; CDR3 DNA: TGTGCCAGCAGCCCCCGGCAGCGGGGGGGTTATGAGACCCAGTACTTC
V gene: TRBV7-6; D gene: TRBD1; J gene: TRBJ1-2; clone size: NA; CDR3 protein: CASSSGQGGGYTF; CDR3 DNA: TGTGCCAGCAGCTCCGGGCAGGGGGGCGGCTACACCTTC
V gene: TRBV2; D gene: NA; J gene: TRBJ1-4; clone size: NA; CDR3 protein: CASRNRANNEKLFF; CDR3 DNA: TGTGCCAGCCGGAACCGGGCAAATAATGAAAAACTGTTTTTT
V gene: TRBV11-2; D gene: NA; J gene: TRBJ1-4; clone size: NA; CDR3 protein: CASSPYTHEKLFF; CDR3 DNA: TGTGCCAGCAGCCCCTACACCCATGAAAAACTGTTTTTT
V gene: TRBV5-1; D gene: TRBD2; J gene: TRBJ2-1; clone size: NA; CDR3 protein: CASSLLAGGPGEQFF; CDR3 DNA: TGCGCCAGCAGCTTACTAGCGGGGGGGCCCGGTGAGCAGTTCTTC
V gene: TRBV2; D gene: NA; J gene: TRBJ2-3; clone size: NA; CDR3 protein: CATQGQLDTDTQYF; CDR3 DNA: TGTGCCACCCAGGGGCAGTTGGACACAGATACGCAGTATTTT
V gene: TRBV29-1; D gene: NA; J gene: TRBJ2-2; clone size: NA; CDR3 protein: CSVDGLRNTGELFF; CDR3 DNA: TGCAGCGTTGATGGTTTGAGGAACACCGGGGAGCTGTTTTTT
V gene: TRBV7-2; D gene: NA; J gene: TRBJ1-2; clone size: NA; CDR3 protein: CASSLPGEDGYTF; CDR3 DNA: TGTGCCAGCAGCTTACCCGGAGAGGATGGCTACACCTTC
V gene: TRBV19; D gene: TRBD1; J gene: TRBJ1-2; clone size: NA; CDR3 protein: CASSTWTGGLQGVRYTF; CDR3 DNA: TGTGCCAGTAGTACCTGGACAGGGGGCCTGCAGGGAGTGCGCTACACCTTC
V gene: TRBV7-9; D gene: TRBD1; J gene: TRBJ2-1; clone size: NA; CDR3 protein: CASRPITGGVFNEQFF; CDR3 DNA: TGTGCCAGCAGACCGATTACAGGGGGTGTTTTCAATGAGCAGTTCTTC
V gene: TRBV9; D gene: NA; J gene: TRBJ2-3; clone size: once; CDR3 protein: CASSPGGSTDTQYF; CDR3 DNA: TGTGCCAGCAGTCCTGGTGGGAGCACAGATACGCAGTATTTT
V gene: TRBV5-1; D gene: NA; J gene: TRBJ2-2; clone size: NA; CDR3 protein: CASSRLGHTNTGELFF; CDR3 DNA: TGCGCCAGCAGCCGACTTGGACACACTAACACCGGGGAGCTGTTTTTT
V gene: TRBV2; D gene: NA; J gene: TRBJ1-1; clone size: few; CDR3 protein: CASRGDSPNTEAFF; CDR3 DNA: TGTGCCAGCAGGGGCGACAGCCCGAACACTGAAGCTTTCTTT
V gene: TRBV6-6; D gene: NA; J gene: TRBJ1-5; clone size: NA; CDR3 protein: CASSQVNQPQHF; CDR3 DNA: TGTGCCAGCAGCCAGGTCAATCAGCCCCAGCATTTT
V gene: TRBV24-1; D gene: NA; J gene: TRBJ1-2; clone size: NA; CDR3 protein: CATSDPQGTNYGYTF; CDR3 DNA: TGTGCCACCAGTGATCCCCAGGGGACTAACTATGGCTACACCTTC
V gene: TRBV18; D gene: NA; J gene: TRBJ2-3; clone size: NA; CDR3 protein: CASSPTASTDTQYF; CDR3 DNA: TGTGCCAGCTCACCGACAGCTAGCACAGATACGCAGTATTTT
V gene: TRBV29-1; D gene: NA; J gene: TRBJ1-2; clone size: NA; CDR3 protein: CSVEVMYRSDYGYTF; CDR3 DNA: TGCAGCGTTGAAGTAATGTATAGGTCCGACTATGGCTACACCTTC
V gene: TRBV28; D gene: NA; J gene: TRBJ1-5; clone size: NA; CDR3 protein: CASSFGQINQPQHF; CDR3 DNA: TGTGCCAGCAGTTTCGGACAGATCAATCAGCCCCAGCATTTT
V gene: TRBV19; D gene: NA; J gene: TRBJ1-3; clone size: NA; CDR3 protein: CASSPRDTGSGNTIYF; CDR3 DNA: TGTGCCAGTAGTCCCCGGGACACGGGCTCTGGAAACACCATATATTTT
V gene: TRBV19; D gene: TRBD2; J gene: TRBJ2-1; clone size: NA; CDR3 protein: CASSWGGRSYNEQFF; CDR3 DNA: TGTGCCAGTAGTTGGGGAGGGAGATCCTACAATGAGCAGTTCTTC
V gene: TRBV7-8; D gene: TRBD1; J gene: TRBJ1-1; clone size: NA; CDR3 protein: CASSLAPRGRGHTEAFF; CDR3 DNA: TGTGCCAGCAGCTTAGCCCCCAGGGGCAGGGGGCACACTGAAGCTTTCTTT
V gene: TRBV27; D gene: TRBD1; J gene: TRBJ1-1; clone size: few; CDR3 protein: CASSTLRQGSGTEAFF; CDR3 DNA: TGTGCCAGCAGTACCCTCCGACAGGGGTCGGGGACTGAAGCTTTCTTT
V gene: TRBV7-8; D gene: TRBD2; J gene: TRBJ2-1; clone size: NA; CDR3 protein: CASSLAGLAGSEQFF; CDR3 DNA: TGTGCCAGCAGCTTAGCGGGACTAGCGGGGTCGGAGCAGTTCTTC
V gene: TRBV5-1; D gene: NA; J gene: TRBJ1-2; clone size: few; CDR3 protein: CASSLGTNYGYTF; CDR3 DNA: TGCGCCAGCAGCTTGGGGACAAACTATGGCTACACCTTC
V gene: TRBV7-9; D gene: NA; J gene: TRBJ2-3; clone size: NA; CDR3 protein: CASSQGDTQYF; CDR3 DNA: TGTGCCAGCAGCCAAGGCGATACGCAGTATTTT
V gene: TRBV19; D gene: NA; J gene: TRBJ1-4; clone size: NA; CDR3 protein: CASRVSGTPNEKLFF; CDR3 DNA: TGTGCCAGTAGGGTGAGCGGAACTCCTAATGAAAAACTGTTTTTT
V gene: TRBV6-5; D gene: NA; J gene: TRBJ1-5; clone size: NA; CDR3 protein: CASSYRESTQPQHF; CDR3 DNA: TGTGCCAGCAGTTACAGGGAAAGTACGCAGCCCCAGCATTTT
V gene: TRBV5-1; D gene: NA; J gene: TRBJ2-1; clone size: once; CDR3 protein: CASSSNPQGREQFF; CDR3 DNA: TGCGCCAGCAGCTCAAACCCGCAGGGCCGAGAGCAGTTCTTC
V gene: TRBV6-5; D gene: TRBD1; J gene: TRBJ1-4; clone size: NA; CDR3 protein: CASSLQGANEKLFF; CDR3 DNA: TGTGCCAGCAGTCTTCAGGGGGCTAATGAAAAACTGTTTTTT
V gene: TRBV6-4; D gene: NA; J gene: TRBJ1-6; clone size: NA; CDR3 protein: CASSRDNYNSPLHF; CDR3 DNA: TGTGCCAGCAGCCGGGACAACTATAATTCACCCCTCCACTTT
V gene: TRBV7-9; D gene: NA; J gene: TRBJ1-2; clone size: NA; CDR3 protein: CASSEGEVRGYTF; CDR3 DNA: TGTGCCAGCAGCGAGGGGGAGGTTCGTGGCTACACCTTC
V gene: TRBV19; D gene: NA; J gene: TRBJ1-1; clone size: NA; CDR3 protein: CASSIGMQGVGTEAFF; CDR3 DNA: TGTGCCAGTAGTATAGGAATGCAGGGAGTGGGCACTGAAGCTTTCTTT
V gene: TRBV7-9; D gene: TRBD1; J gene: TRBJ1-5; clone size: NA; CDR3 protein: CASSEGTGPQPQHF; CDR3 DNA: TGTGCCAGCAGCGAGGGGACAGGGCCTCAGCCCCAGCATTTT
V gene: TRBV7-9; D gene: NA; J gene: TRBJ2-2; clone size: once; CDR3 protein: CASSLKDSSTGELFF; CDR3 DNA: TGTGCCAGCAGCTTAAAAGACAGCAGCACCGGGGAGCTGTTTTTT
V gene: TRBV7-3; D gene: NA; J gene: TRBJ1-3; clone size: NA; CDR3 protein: CASSLYAGSGNTIYF; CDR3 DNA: TGTGCCAGCAGCTTATATGCGGGTTCCGGAAACACCATATATTTT
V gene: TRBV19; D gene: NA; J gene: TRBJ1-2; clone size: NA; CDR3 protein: CASSPYLGGYTF; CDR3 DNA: TGTGCCAGTAGTCCATACTTGGGTGGCTACACCTTC
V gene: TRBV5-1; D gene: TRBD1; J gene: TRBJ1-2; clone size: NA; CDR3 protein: CASSSGTGTYGYTF; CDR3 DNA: TGCGCCAGCAGTTCCGGGACAGGGACCTATGGCTACACCTTC
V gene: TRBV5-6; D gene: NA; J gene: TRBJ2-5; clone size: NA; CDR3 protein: CASSLEGKETQYF; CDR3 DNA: TGTGCCAGCAGCTTGGAAGGGAAAGAGACCCAGTACTTC
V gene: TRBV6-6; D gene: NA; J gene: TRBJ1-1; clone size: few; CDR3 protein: CASSFAGMNTEAFF; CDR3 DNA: TGTGCCAGCAGTTTCGCCGGTATGAACACTGAAGCTTTCTTT
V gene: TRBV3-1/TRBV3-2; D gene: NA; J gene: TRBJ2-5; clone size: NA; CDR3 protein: CASSQRAGGYQETQYF; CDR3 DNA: TGTGCCAGCAGCCAAAGGGCAGGAGGGTACCAAGAGACCCAGTACTTC
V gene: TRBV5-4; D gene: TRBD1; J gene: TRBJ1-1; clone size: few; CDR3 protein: CASSSGTGEEAFF; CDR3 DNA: TGTGCCAGCAGCTCTGGGACAGGGGAAGAAGCTTTCTTT
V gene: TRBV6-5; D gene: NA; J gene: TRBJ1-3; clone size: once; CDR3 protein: CATYIFGSSGNTIYF; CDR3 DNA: TGTGCCACCTATATTTTTGGGAGCTCTGGAAACACCATATATTTT
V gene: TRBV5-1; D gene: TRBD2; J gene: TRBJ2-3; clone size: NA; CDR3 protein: CASSPTEGGGADTQYF; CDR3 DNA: TGCGCCAGCAGCCCAACAGAGGGCGGGGGGGCAGATACGCAGTATTTT
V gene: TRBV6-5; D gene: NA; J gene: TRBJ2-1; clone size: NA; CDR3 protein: CASRGPAGANEQFF; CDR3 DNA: TGTGCCAGCAGAGGGCCGGCAGGGGCGAATGAGCAGTTCTTC
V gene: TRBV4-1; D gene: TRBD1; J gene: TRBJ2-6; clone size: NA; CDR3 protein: CASSQPGGSGANVLTF; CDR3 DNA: TGCGCCAGCAGCCAACCAGGGGGATCTGGGGCCAACGTCCTGACTTTC
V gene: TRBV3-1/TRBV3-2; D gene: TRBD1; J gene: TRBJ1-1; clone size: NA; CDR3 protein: CASSPDRVVTEAFF; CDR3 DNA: TGTGCCAGCAGTCCGGACAGGGTCGTCACTGAAGCTTTCTTT
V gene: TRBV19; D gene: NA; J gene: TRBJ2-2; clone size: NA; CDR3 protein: CASSMTGTGELFF; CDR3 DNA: TGTGCCAGTAGTATGACGGGCACCGGGGAGCTGTTTTTT
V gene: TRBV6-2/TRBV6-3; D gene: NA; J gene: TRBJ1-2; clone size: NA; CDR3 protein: CASSSGYGYTF; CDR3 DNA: TGTGCCAGCAGTTCGGGATATGGCTACACCTTC
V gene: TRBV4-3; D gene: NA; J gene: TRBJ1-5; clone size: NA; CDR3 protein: CASSPAKGSNQPQHF; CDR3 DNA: TGCGCCAGCAGCCCCGCGAAAGGTAGCAATCAGCCCCAGCATTTT
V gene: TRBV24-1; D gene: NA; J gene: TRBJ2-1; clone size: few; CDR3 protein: CATSDPGFKQGSYNEQFF; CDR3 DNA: TGTGCCACCAGTGATCCCGGGTTTAAACAGGGATCCTACAATGAGCAGTTCTTC
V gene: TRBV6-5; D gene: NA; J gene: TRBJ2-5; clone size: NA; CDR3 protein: CASSYRPGAQETQYF; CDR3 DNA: TGTGCCAGCAGTTACCGCCCGGGAGCCCAAGAGACCCAGTACTTC
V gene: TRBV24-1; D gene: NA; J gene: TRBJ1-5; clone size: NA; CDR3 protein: CATSDRSGQPQHF; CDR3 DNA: TGTGCCACCAGTGACCGATCGGGTCAGCCCCAGCATTTT
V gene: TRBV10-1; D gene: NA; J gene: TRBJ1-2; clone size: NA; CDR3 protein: CARPFGLGKGGYTF; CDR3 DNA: TGCGCCAGACCTTTTGGGTTGGGCAAGGGTGGCTACACCTTC
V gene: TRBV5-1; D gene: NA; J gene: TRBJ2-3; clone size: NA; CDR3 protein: CASSSGQTSTDTQYF; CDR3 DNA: TGCGCCAGCAGCTCCGGACAGACTAGCACAGATACGCAGTATTTT